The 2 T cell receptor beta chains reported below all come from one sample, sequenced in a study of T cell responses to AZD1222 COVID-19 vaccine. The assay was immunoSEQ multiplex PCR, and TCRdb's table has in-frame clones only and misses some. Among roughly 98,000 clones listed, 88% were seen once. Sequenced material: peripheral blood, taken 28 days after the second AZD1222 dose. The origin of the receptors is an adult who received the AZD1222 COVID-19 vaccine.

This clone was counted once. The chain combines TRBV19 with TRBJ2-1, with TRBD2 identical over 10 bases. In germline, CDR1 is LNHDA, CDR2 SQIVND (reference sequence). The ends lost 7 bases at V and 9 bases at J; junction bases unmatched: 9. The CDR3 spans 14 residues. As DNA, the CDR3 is TGTGCCAGTACCTTTCTAGCGGGAGAGGCTGAGCAGTTCTTC. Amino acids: CASTFLAGEAEQFF.

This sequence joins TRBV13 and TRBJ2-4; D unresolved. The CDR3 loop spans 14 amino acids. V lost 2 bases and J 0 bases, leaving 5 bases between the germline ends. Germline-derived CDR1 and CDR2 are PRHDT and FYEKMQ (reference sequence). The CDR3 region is CASSLFSAKNIQYF. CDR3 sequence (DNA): TGTGCCAGCAGCTTATTCTCAGCCAAAAACATTCAGTACTTC.